These T cell receptor beta chains were read from a single sample in a study of cytomegalovirus exposure and HLA in healthy donors. Libraries were prepared by immunoSEQ multiplex PCR; TCRdb keeps only in-frame clonotypes and omits some of them. In the table there are 95,000 to 120,000 clones, about 64% of which are singletons. The sample consisted of PBMCs. Source of these receptors: a man aged 18 to 30 in good health and CMV-seropositive. Each CDR3 is given with its conserved first and last residue. D genes are given only for firm matches. The listing skips clone size in some rows; elsewhere it reads once, few, many or a size class.

cdr3_nt cdr3_aa j_call clone_size d_call v_call
TGTGCCAGCAGACCAGACAGGGGGGAGACCCAGTACTTC CASRPDRGETQYF TRBJ2-5 - TRBD1 TRBV11-3
TGTGCCAGCGTCGGGACACATGGGGTAGGCTACACCTTC CASVGTHGVGYTF TRBJ1-2 - - TRBV2
TGCGCCAGCAGCTTGGTTGGCGGGGGGTCCACAGATACGCAGTATTTT CASSLVGGGSTDTQYF TRBJ2-3 once TRBD2 TRBV5-1
TGTGCCAGCAATCTAGCGGTGAGCTCCTACGAGCAGTACTTC CASNLAVSSYEQYF TRBJ2-7 - TRBD2 TRBV28
TGTGCCACCGCGGGGCGCTGGGACACTGAAGCTTTCTTT CATAGRWDTEAFF TRBJ1-1 - - TRBV11-1
TGTGCCAGCAGTTCCCCGGGCCGGGGCGGGGAGCTGTTTTTT CASSSPGRGGELFF TRBJ2-2 few - TRBV28
TGTGCCAGCCTTCCGCCAGGGAAGTATGGCTACACCTTC CASLPPGKYGYTF TRBJ1-2 - - TRBV28
TGTGCCAGCAGCTACAAAGGGGTGACTCAGCCCCAGCATTTT CASSYKGVTQPQHF TRBJ1-5 - - TRBV27
TGTGCCAGCAGTTCAGGGTATGGCTACACCTTC CASSSGYGYTF TRBJ1-2 - - TRBV27
TGCACCAGCAGACCCCAACCCGGGGGAGGGGGGAAACTGTTTTTT CTSRPQPGGGGKLFF TRBJ1-4 - - TRBV1
TGTGCCAGCAGCCCCGATGGGGGGGGCACAGATACGCAGTATTTT CASSPDGGGTDTQYF TRBJ2-3 few TRBD2 TRBV5-4
TGTGCCAGCAGCTTAAGGGGGACTAGCGGGGGCACAGATACGCAGTATTTT CASSLRGTSGGTDTQYF TRBJ2-3 - TRBD2 TRBV11-1
TGTGCCAGTAGTACCCCTTATCAGGGAAGTGCTTACGAGCAGTACTTC CASSTPYQGSAYEQYF TRBJ2-7 - - TRBV19
TGTGCCAGCAGCTTGGTACAGGGGCCCTACGAGCAGTACTTC CASSLVQGPYEQYF TRBJ2-7 few TRBD1 TRBV11-2
TGCGCCAGCAGCCTATCGGGGTCCACCTACGAGCAGTACTTC CASSLSGSTYEQYF TRBJ2-7 - - TRBV5-1
TGCGCCAGCAGCTACCTAGGACAGGGGCCCACCTCCTACAATGAGCAGTTCTTC CASSYLGQGPTSYNEQFF TRBJ2-1 - TRBD1 TRBV5-1
TGCGCCAGCAGCTTGAAAGGACAGGGGGAGACCCAGTACTTC CASSLKGQGETQYF TRBJ2-5 - TRBD1 TRBV5-1
TGTGCCAGCAGCGTCGGGTGGTACACTGAAGCTTTCTTT CASSVGWYTEAFF TRBJ1-1 - - TRBV11-2
TGTGCCAGCAGCTCCGGACAGGCTTCGCGCAATTATGGCTACACCTTC CASSSGQASRNYGYTF TRBJ1-2 - TRBD1 TRBV7-9
TGTGCCAGCAGAGAGGATAGGAACACCGGGGAGCTGTTTTTT CASREDRNTGELFF TRBJ2-2 - - TRBV13
TGCGCCAGCAGTGAGTCGTTAGCCCTTTCCGAAGATACGCAGTATTTT CASSESLALSEDTQYF TRBJ2-3 few - TRBV10-1
TGTGCCAGCTCACCTTATACAGAAACGAACACCGGGGAGCTGTTTTTT CASSPYTETNTGELFF TRBJ2-2 few - TRBV18
TGTGCCAGCTCACCGGACAGGGGTCCCTACGAGCAGTACTTC CASSPDRGPYEQYF TRBJ2-7 - TRBD1 TRBV18
TGCGCCAGCAGCCAAGAACCTCTAGCGGGGGGCACAGATACGCAGTATTTT CASSQEPLAGGTDTQYF TRBJ2-3 - TRBD2 TRBV4-1
TGTGCCAGCAGTCGCCCGGGGGGGGCATTTCCCGGGGAGCTGTTTTTT CASSRPGGAFPGELFF TRBJ2-2 - TRBD2 TRBV28
TGTGCCAGCAGTTCACAGGTCAGAGAAAAACTGTTTTTT CASSSQVREKLFF TRBJ1-4 - - TRBV6-5
TGCGCCAGCAGCCGGGGGAGCGGGGGGAAACAAGAGACCCAGTACTTC CASSRGSGGKQETQYF TRBJ2-5 few TRBD2 TRBV5-1
TGTGCCAGCAGCTTGGAAGGGGGGACTAGTTTTGGGCAGTACTTC CASSLEGGTSFGQYF TRBJ2-7 once TRBD2 TRBV5-4
TGTGCCAGCAGCTTAGAAGCGAGTTTACCCCTCCACTTT CASSLEASLPLHF TRBJ1-6 - - TRBV7-9
TGTGCCATCAGAGACAGGGGTCCCCCTTATGGCTACACCTTC CAIRDRGPPYGYTF TRBJ1-2 - TRBD1 TRBV10-3
TGTGCCAGTAGTAGGAGCTTGGGTTCACCCCTCCACTTT CASSRSLGSPLHF TRBJ1-6 - - TRBV19
TGTGCCAGCAGTGGGAGGCGGGGGGCTTGTACGCAGTATTTT CASSGRRGACTQYF TRBJ2-3 once TRBD2 TRBV6-5
TGTGCCAGTAGTCCCCGGGACAGGGCTTATAGCAATCAGCCCCAGCATTTT CASSPRDRAYSNQPQHF TRBJ1-5 - TRBD1 TRBV19
TGCGCCAGCAGCCTCTATAAACAGCCCCCTGGAAACACCATATATTTT CASSLYKQPPGNTIYF TRBJ1-3 - - TRBV4-1
TGTGCCAGCAGCATAGGGACCGGGGGCACTGAAGCTTTCTTT CASSIGTGGTEAFF TRBJ1-1 few - TRBV5-6
TGTGCCAGCAGTGTGACAGGGCCTTCCAAAGCTTTCTTT CASSVTGPSKAFF TRBJ1-1 few TRBD1 TRBV6-5
TGTGCCAGCTCACAGGGGGCAGGGAACACTGAAGCTTTCTTT CASSQGAGNTEAFF TRBJ1-1 - TRBD1 TRBV18
TGCAGCGTGTATAGGGACAGGGGTCTAGGAAATGAGCAGTTCTTC CSVYRDRGLGNEQFF TRBJ2-1 - TRBD1 TRBV29-1
TGTGCCAGCAGTTTAAGTGGGACAGGCTATGGCTACACCTTC CASSLSGTGYGYTF TRBJ1-2 - TRBD1 TRBV27
TGTGCCTGGAGTGGAGGGGGGGGAGGCTACACCTTC CAWSGGGGGYTF TRBJ1-2 - - TRBV30